The 22 T cell receptor beta chains listed next were all sequenced from one sample in a study of regulatory T cells in long-lasting Graves disease. Noted time point: newly diagnosed GD, antithyroid drugs for less than 3 months. Following extraction of RNA from PBMCs, that RNA was used to make the TCR library. Both iRepertoire HTBI primers and Arm-PCR of CDR3 regions were used to build the TCR beta libraries. TCRdb processed the multiplex PCR reads anew with MiXCR; each CDR3 protein has one entry. The sample yields roughly 420,000 distinct CDR3 sequences, less than 20% seen once. The data also belong to a second study, concerning T cells in Graves' hyperthyroidism and ophthalmopathy.

Sequences were derived from peripheral blood mononuclear cells (PBMCs), sampled at new diagnosis, from a patient treated with antithyroid drugs. The receptors originated from a woman aged 25 to 39 with Graves disease.

As regards this clonotype: A much larger clone differs by one base, so this may be a read error. V gene TRBV28 combines with J gene TRBJ2-7, with D perhaps given as TRBD1 or TRBD2 (5 bases each). CDR1 MDHEN and CDR2 SYDVKM come from the germline V gene. V was clipped by 6 bases and J by 4 bases, with 19 bases between them. This CDR3 has 15 residues. The CDR3 DNA follows: TGTGCCAGCAGCTCAGGCCGAGAGGGGCTTTACGAGCAGTACTTC. It translates to CASSSGREGLYEQYF.

As for this clonotype: It may be a read error: a sequence one base away is much more abundant. The chain couples TRBV6-2 or TRBV6-3 to TRBJ1-5, with TRBD1 identical over 9 bases. V dropped 7 bases and J dropped 5; count of bases not matched to a gene: 9. This CDR3 is built from 15 residues. Germline assignment: CDR1 MNHEY and CDR2 SVGEGT. CDR3 sequence (DNA): TGTGCCAGCAAGTTGGGACAGGGTTTCGATCAGCCCCAGCATTTT. It is translated as CASKLGQGFDQPQHF.

With regard to this clonotype: A read error may produce the germline difference seen at one junction end. The CDR3 protein is CASSQTSAQETQCF. CDR3 in DNA: TGTGCCAGCAGCCAAACTAGCGCGCAAGAGACCCAGTGCTTC. The rearrangement joins TRBV11-3 to TRBJ2-5, with 7 bases identical to TRBD2. Germline V gene sequence: CDR1 SGHNT, CDR2 YENEEA. This CDR3 region has 14 residues.

This clonotype occurred many times. The rearrangement links TRBV28 to TRBJ2-5; D ambiguous. CDR3 size: 12 residues. V was trimmed by 5 bases and J by 5 bases, leaving 9 bases between them. Germline values: CDR1 MDHEN, CDR2 SYDVKM. The CDR3 DNA reads TGTGCCAGCAGTCTAACGCGGGAGACCCAGTACTTC. This encodes CASSLTRETQYF.

This clonotype showed up many times. The CDR3 spells CASSPDLVNQPQHF. CDR3 DNA sequence: TGTGCCAGCTCACCTGATTTAGTAAATCAGCCCCAGCATTTT. The chain joins TRBV18 to TRBJ1-5; D is uncertain. There are 14 residues in the CDR3. Trimming took 3 bases from V and 4 from J, leaving 10 bases between them. Germline V gene sequence: CDR1 KGHSH, CDR2 LQKENI.

Comments on this clonotype: It may be a read error: a sequence one base away is much more abundant. This sequence joins TRBV3-1 and TRBJ2-6; 9 nucleotides agree with TRBD1. Germline CDR1 and CDR2: LGHDT and YNNKEL (reference sequence). The CDR3 runs 16 residues. The CDR3 reads CASSQGTGAGANILTF. CDR3 DNA sequence: TGTGCCAGCAGCCAAGGGACAGGGGCTGGGGCCAACATCCTGACTTTC.

The V and J genes are TRBV3-1 and TRBJ2-2; no clear D. The germline V gene has CDR1 LGHDT and CDR2 YNNKEL (reference sequence). The CDR3 runs to 12 residues. V gave up 3 bases and J gave up 5 bases, with 4 bases separating them. The CDR3 DNA follows: TGTGCCAGCAGCCACCAGACCGGGGAGCTGTTTTTT. Translation gives CASSHQTGELFF.

Concerning this clonotype itself: Just one base apart from a much larger clone, this may be a read error. This sequence joins TRBV15 and TRBJ2-5; D is possibly TRBD1 (6 bases). Per the germline V gene, CDR1 is LNHNV and CDR2 is YYDKDF (reference sequence). CDR3 size: 17 residues. The CDR3 DNA reads TGTGCCACCGGCAGAGACATCACCGGGACAACGCAAGAGACCCAGTACTTC. Translation gives CATGRDITGTTQETQYF.

This sequence joins TRBV4-2 and TRBJ1-5, with D maybe TRBD1 (5 bases). The CDR3 runs 15 residues. V was clipped by 3 bases and J by 7 bases, with 16 bases between them. Germline CDR1 LGHNA, CDR2 YNFKEQ. This CDR3 is CASSHPGQGHQPQHF. DNA for the CDR3: TGTGCCAGCAGCCACCCGGGCCAGGGTCACCAGCCCCAGCATTTT.

About this clonotype: Since a far larger clone is one base different, this is likely a read error. This rearrangement joins TRBV6-2 or TRBV6-3 to TRBJ2-5; 10 nucleotides line up with TRBD1. Germline values: CDR1 MNHEY, CDR2 SVGEGT. The CDR3 contains 13 residues. V was pared by 5 bases and J by 9 bases, with 6 bases of the junction left unmatched. For the CDR3, the DNA is TGTGCCAGCAGTGAAGGGACAGGGGAGGCCCAGTACTTC. This codes for CASSEGTGEAQYF.

The chain employs TRBV12-3 or TRBV12-4 and TRBJ2-3; a possible D gene is TRBD2 (6 bases). This CDR3 is 14 amino acids long. Deletions cut 2 bases from V and 5 bases from J, with 11 bases between. CDR3 region: CASSLTGVGDTQYF. The CDR3 bases are TGTGCCAGCAGTTTAACGGGAGTGGGAGATACGCAGTATTTT.

This clonotype was found many times. This sequence joins TRBV6-5 and TRBJ1-1; D unresolved. The CDR3 length is 12 residues. The germline V and J ends were trimmed by 1 base and 5 bases, with 5 bases remaining between them. The germline gives CDR1 MNHEY, CDR2 SVGAGI. As DNA, the CDR3 is TGTGCCAGCAGTTACTTTCGGACTGAAGCTTTCTTT. This codes for CASSYFRTEAFF.

The chain recombines TRBV6-2 or TRBV6-3 with TRBJ1-5; 7 bases agree with TRBD1. CDR1 is MNHEY and CDR2 is SVGEGT in the germline V gene. This CDR3 region has 15 residues. Losses at the gene ends were 8 bases for V and 0 bases for J; bases not matched to a gene: 7. Here the CDR3 DNA reads TGTGCCAGCGGAGACAGGGAAAATAGCAATCAGCCCCAGCATTTT. Translating it yields CASGDRENSNQPQHF.

The table lists this clonotype with many counts. The V gene is TRBV28, the J gene TRBJ2-7; 10 bases are a match to TRBD1. V trimming: 4 bases; J trimming: 2 bases; junction bases outside the gene matches: 8. The CDR3 length is 16 residues. From germline, CDR1 is MDHEN and CDR2 SYDVKM. The CDR3 coding sequence is TGTGCCAGCAGTTCCCCGAGGACAGGGGGTGCCTACGAGCAGTACTTC. Translating gives CASSSPRTGGAYEQYF.

This clonotype was observed many times. The CDR3 DNA follows: TGTGCCTTTGAGCGGGACAGCTCCTACAATGAGCAGTTCTTC. As protein: CAFERDSSYNEQFF. The chain couples TRBV30 to TRBJ2-1; D might be TRBD1 or TRBD2, each matching 7 bases. This CDR3 is 14 amino acids long. Germline values: CDR1 GTSNPN, CDR2 SVGIG (reference sequence). V was cut by 7 bases and J by 0 bases, with 13 bases left in between.

On this clonotype itself: An end of the junction differs from the germline gene, which may be a read error. The chain recombines TRBV14 with TRBJ2-1, with D unclear. The length of the CDR3 is 12 residues. Per the germline V gene, CDR1 is SGHDN and CDR2 is FVKESK. Here the CDR3 DNA reads TGTGCCAGCAGCCAAGACCCCCCCGGCCTACTCTTC. As protein: CASSQDPPGLLF.

This clonotype occurred many times. The V gene is TRBV28, the J gene TRBJ2-3; 8 bases fit TRBD2. V lost 7 bases and J lost 0; bases outside the gene matches: 6. CDR3 length: 15 residues. The germline V gene has CDR1 MDHEN and CDR2 SYDVKM. This CDR3 reads CASTRTSRSTDTQYF. CDR3 coding DNA: TGTGCCAGCACTAGGACTAGCAGGAGCACAGATACGCAGTATTTT.

V gene TRBV10-2 combines with J gene TRBJ2-2; D call uncertain. The V end was cut by 2 bases, the J end by 4 bases, with 8 bases between. Germline V gives CDR1 WSHSY, CDR2 SAAADI. There are 14 residues in the CDR3. The CDR3 sequence is CASSEGLGTGELFF. DNA for the CDR3: TGCGCCAGCAGTGAGGGTCTGGGCACCGGGGAGCTGTTTTTT.

The chain couples TRBV7-6 to TRBJ2-3, with 13 bases fitting TRBD2. The CDR3 has 18 amino acids. Trimming removed 5 bases from V and 0 bases from J; junction bases left unmatched: 8. Per germline, CDR1 SGHVS and CDR2 FNYEAQ. CDR3 residues: CASSPGLAGQYSTDTQYF. DNA of the CDR3: TGTGCCAGCAGCCCGGGACTAGCGGGGCAATATAGCACAGATACGCAGTATTTT. Supplemented by reference TRBV7-6 and TRBJ2-3, the full variable domain reads GAGVSQSPRYKVTKRGQDVALRCDPISGHVSLYWYRQALGQGPEFLTYFNYEAQQDKSGLPNDRFSAERPEGSISTLTIQRTEQRDSAMYRCASSPGLAGQYSTDTQYFGPGTRLTVL.

Ten or more counts support this clonotype. The chain carries TRBV12-3 or TRBV12-4 and TRBJ1-1; tentatively, D is TRBD1 (6 bases). The CDR3 runs to 12 residues. V was pared by 5 bases and J by 7 bases, with 11 bases between. In nucleotides, the CDR3 is TGTGCCAGCAGTCGACGGACAGTTGAAGCTTTCTTT. It encodes CASSRRTVEAFF.

This sequence joins TRBV7-6 and TRBJ2-2, with no clear D. The V gene lost 1 base and the J gene lost 0 bases, with 6 bases spanning the gap. CDR3 length equals 15 residues. Germline V gene lookup returns CDR1 SGHVS and CDR2 FNYEAQ. The CDR3, as DNA: TGTGCCAGCAGCTTAGAACAGTCGAACACCGGGGAGCTGTTTTTT. It codes for CASSLEQSNTGELFF.

This clonotype was counted ten times or more. The V and J genes are TRBV12-3 or TRBV12-4 and TRBJ1-1; D is perhaps TRBD1 (5 bases). The CDR3 is 14 amino acids. V shed 4 bases and J shed 3 bases, with 12 bases lying between them. The CDR3 region has the DNA TGTGCCAGCAGTTCCCTTCCAGGGTACACTGAAGCTTTCTTT. It yields the protein CASSSLPGYTEAFF.